The sequence of this TCR beta chain was determined in a study of shared clonotypes between healthy human individuals. Trimming at V came to 3 bases and at J to 6 bases, leaving 7 bases not matched to a gene. This CDR3 has 14 residues. CDR1 and CDR2 (germline): SGDLS, YYNGEE. Assay: immunoSEQ multiplex PCR; the TCRdb copy retains only in-frame clones and omits some. Found here are over 150,000 clones, 65% to 80% of them singletons; the top ten hold around 9.3%. Input material: memory CD4+ T cells sorted from blood. Subset given: CD45RA-negative fraction. This chain joins TRBV9 and TRBJ2-7; 9 nucleotides line up with TRBD1. The sequence derives from a young man in good health. The CDR3 is CASSAGTGSSEQYF. For the CDR3, the DNA is TGTGCCAGCAGCGCCGGGACAGGGTCATCCGAGCAGTACTTC.